This T cell receptor beta chain was found in a study of TIL therapy for anti-PD-1-resistant metastatic lung cancer. Sequencing used immunoSEQ v3. Survey-level samples got 1.5 million to 2.5 million read pairs; deep-level samples got roughly 5-6.5 million. Produced via immunoSEQ multiplex PCR; TCRdb's table is partial and in-frame only. This table has about 10,000 clones, 50% to 65% appearing once. Described time point: pre-treatment sample, taken before nivolumab and TIL therapy. Pleural nodules or supraclavicular lymph nodes made up most of the excised metastases sampled. Adults with stage 4 NSCLC were enrolled in a phase I trial. Regarding the study as a whole: Compared with baseline intratumoral T cells, expanded TIL cultures were more clonal and less diverse (roughly 6.5% vs 31%). Patients were highly selected, enriched for treatment-naive, never-smoker and oncogene-addicted cases.

Note on this clone: No antigen is known for it.

The TCR comes from a person aged 25 to 80 with non-small cell lung cancer. Sequencing used tumor tissue, obtained at baseline.

The CDR3 protein is CASSLVGNTEAFF. CDR3 sequence (DNA): TGTGCCAGCAGCTTAGTGGGGAACACTGAAGCTTTCTTT. This sequence joins TRBV7-9 and TRBJ1-1; D gene unclear. The germline V and J ends were trimmed by 1 base and 1 base, with 4 bases remaining between them. Germline loops: CDR1 SEHNR, CDR2 FQNEAQ (reference sequence). The CDR3 covers 13 residues.